Included here is one T cell receptor beta chain sequence, with context. The target of this receptor is not known. Base qualities are missing; no much larger clone stands one base away. TCRbeta CDR3 regions were amplified from genomic DNA by means of the immunoSEQ Assay, a bias-controlled multiplex PCR. For the original study's pipeline: Nucleated cell counts per sample were estimated from amplification of reference gene primers within the assay. Sequence reads were collapsed and filtered to measure the absolute abundance of every unique TCRbeta CDR3 rearrangement. Productive Simpson clonality was computed per sample as the square root of Simpson's diversity index over productive rearrangements. In its TCRdb copy, this immuneACCESS table keeps in-frame sequences only and misses some clones. Where compared with another copy, unresolved V genes explain less than half of these, and the others have no known cause. V, J and clone size derive from that table, while D and trimming were established from the DNA sequence. The sample yields 270,000 or so clones; about 88% were counted once. Together, the top ten hold 4% to 5% of the sample.

The data were taken from a study of blood T cell repertoires in COVID-19 (dated by TCRdb to between 2020 and 2021). Describing the broader study: Samples covering the acute and convalescent phases of COVID-19 were provided by collaborators in the United States, Italy and Spain. The material from the prospective study consisted of cDNA or gDNA derived from T cells, B-cell-depleted T cells, or PBMCs. Subjects who had been exposed to COVID-19, were actively infected with it, or had recovered from it provided the deeply sampled blood TCRbeta repertoires that made up the dataset. The repertoires were released in a freely available public database meant as a resource for research on the immune response to SARS-CoV-2. The samples were drawn from two sources: the first 160 participants of the ongoing ImmuneRACE study, and 1,254 subjects contributed by 6 global collaborators. A de-identified subject ID, COVID-19 status, age in years and sex were almost always included in the sample metadata. Where available, HLA class I and class II types were obtained from metadata supplied by the sample provider rather than from assay-based typing. The full study reports these points: How much clinical and demographic metadata was included differed by source and by participant, and the metadata was provided uncurated.

A second Seattle source provided samples from volunteer blood donors who had recovered from COVID-19. The collaborating institutions used their own protocols to collect whole blood in K2EDTA tubes. For TCRbeta analysis, collaborators shipped samples as frozen whole blood, isolated PBMCs, or DNA extracted from either of those sample types. Relative to germline, V is missing 8 bases and J is missing 1 base, with 7 bases of the junction outside any gene match. CDR1 ENHRY and CDR2 SYGVKD were looked up in the germline V gene. The CDR3 sequence holds 14 residues, the cysteine and phenylalanine included. Only the CDR3 portion is preserved as DNA: 42 bases, with reading frame beginning at the first base.

Rearrangement joined TRBV10-3 to TRBJ1-1, with TRBD1 identical over 7 junction bases. The TCR was taken from a woman between 40 and 50 years old who had recovered from COVID-19. The sequencing input was peripheral blood. CDR3 protein: CAIGTGVENTEAFF. The DNA sequence is given as TGTGCCATCGGAACAGGGGTCGAGAACACTGAAGCTTTCTTT.